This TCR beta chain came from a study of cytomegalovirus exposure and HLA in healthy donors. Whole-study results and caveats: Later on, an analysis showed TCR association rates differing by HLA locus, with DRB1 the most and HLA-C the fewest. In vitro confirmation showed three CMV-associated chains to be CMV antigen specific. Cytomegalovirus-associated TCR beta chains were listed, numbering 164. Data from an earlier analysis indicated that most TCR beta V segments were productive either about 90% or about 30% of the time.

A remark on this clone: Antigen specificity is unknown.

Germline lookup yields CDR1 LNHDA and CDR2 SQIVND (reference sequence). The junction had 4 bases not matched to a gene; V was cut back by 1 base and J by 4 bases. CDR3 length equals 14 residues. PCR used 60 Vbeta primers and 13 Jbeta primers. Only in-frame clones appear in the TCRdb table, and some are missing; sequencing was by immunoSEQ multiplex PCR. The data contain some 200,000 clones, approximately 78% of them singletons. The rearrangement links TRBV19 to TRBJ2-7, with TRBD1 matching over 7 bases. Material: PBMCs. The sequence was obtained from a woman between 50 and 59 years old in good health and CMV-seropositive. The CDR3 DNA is TGTGCCAGTAGTATAGCGGGACAGCTATACGAGCAGTACTTC. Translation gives CASSIAGQLYEQYF.